The rows below give T cell receptor beta chains drawn from one sample of a study of human T cells and chemical hapten exposure. TCRdb analysed the RACE reads with MiXCR anew, one entry per CDR3 protein. This table has about 100,000 distinct CDR3 sequences, 10% to 13% appearing once. The sample consisted of whole blood, taken in connection with sensitization to the hapten diphenylcyclopropenone (DPC). These receptors were taken from a man in his forties with alopecia areata. Some clones in this sample may be carry-over from other donors' samples. Each CDR3 is given with its conserved first and last residue. D genes are given only for firm matches. Only some rows state a clone size, as once, few, many or a class for expanded clones.

d_gene: .
v_gene: TRBV20-1
j_gene: TRBJ2-7
abundance: .
CDR3aa: CSATDSPGYEQYF
CDR3nt: TGCAGTGCAACAGACTCCCCCGGGTACGAGCAGTACTTC

d_gene: .
v_gene: TRBV9
j_gene: TRBJ2-1
abundance: .
CDR3aa: CASSVSGRPGNEQFF
CDR3nt: TGTGCCAGCAGCGTTAGCGGCCGTCCGGGCAATGAGCAGTTCTTC

d_gene: .
v_gene: TRBV6-2/TRBV6-3
j_gene: TRBJ2-5
abundance: once
CDR3aa: CASTLGGSAETQYF
CDR3nt: TGTGCCAGCACCCTAGGAGGTAGCGCTGAGACCCAGTACTTC

d_gene: .
v_gene: TRBV6-2/TRBV6-3
j_gene: TRBJ2-5
abundance: .
CDR3aa: CASSYSHGQETQYF
CDR3nt: TGTGCCAGCAGTTACTCACACGGCCAAGAGACCCAGTACTTC

d_gene: .
v_gene: TRBV9
j_gene: TRBJ2-3
abundance: few
CDR3aa: CASSVGSPGLDTQYF
CDR3nt: TGTGCCAGCAGCGTAGGGTCCCCCGGCCTAGATACGCAGTATTTT

d_gene: TRBD1
v_gene: TRBV27
j_gene: TRBJ2-4
abundance: .
CDR3aa: CASSFRGTIQYF
CDR3nt: TGTGCCAGCAGTTTCAGGGGGACCATTCAGTACTTC

d_gene: .
v_gene: TRBV19
j_gene: TRBJ2-3
abundance: many
CDR3aa: CASSPARTDTQYF
CDR3nt: TGTGCCAGTTCCCCCGCGAGGACAGATACGCAGTATTTT

d_gene: TRBD2
v_gene: TRBV12-3/TRBV12-4
j_gene: TRBJ2-1
abundance: .
CDR3aa: CASSPGLAGGENEQFF
CDR3nt: TGTGCCAGCAGTCCCGGACTAGCGGGAGGGGAGAATGAGCAGTTCTTC

d_gene: TRBD1
v_gene: TRBV10-3
j_gene: TRBJ2-7
abundance: .
CDR3aa: CAIKDRGYEQYF
CDR3nt: TGTGCCATCAAGGACAGGGGATACGAGCAGTACTTC

d_gene: TRBD2
v_gene: TRBV9
j_gene: TRBJ2-1
abundance: few
CDR3aa: CASSVEGTTLSEQFF
CDR3nt: TGTGCCAGCAGCGTAGAAGGGACTACCCTCAGTGAGCAGTTCTTC

d_gene: .
v_gene: TRBV6-6
j_gene: TRBJ2-5
abundance: .
CDR3aa: CASSYSLIPSRTGETQYF
CDR3nt: TGTGCCAGCAGTTACTCCTTGATCCCGTCCCGGACGGGAGAGACCCAGTACTTC

d_gene: TRBD2
v_gene: TRBV7-9
j_gene: TRBJ2-3
abundance: many
CDR3aa: CASSWLAASDTQYF
CDR3nt: TGTGCCAGCAGCTGGCTAGCGGCCTCAGATACGCAGTATTTT

d_gene: .
v_gene: TRBV12-3/TRBV12-4
j_gene: TRBJ2-3
abundance: .
CDR3aa: CASSFAGDTQYF
CDR3nt: TGTGCCAGCAGTTTTGCGGGAGATACGCAGTATTTT

d_gene: .
v_gene: TRBV12-3/TRBV12-4
j_gene: TRBJ2-1
abundance: .
CDR3aa: CASTNKREYYNEQFF
CDR3nt: TGTGCCAGCACCAACAAACGGGAATACTACAATGAGCAGTTCTTC

d_gene: .
v_gene: TRBV6-5
j_gene: TRBJ2-3
abundance: few
CDR3aa: CASSSQLGSADTQYF
CDR3nt: TGTGCCAGCAGTTCCCAACTTGGTTCAGCAGATACGCAGTATTTT

d_gene: .
v_gene: TRBV6-5
j_gene: TRBJ1-2
abundance: many
CDR3aa: CASSFQMGRDYGYTF
CDR3nt: TGTGCCAGCAGTTTCCAAATGGGGCGCGACTATGGCTACACCTTC

d_gene: .
v_gene: TRBV5-6
j_gene: TRBJ2-3
abundance: many
CDR3aa: CASSLEGGGSDTQYF
CDR3nt: TGTGCCAGCAGCTTGGAGGGGGGAGGTTCAGATACGCAGTATTTT

d_gene: .
v_gene: TRBV3-1
j_gene: TRBJ2-7
abundance: .
CDR3aa: CASSQSPAYYEQYF
CDR3nt: TGTGCCAGCAGCCAATCCCCAGCCTACTACGAGCAGTACTTC

d_gene: .
v_gene: TRBV4-1
j_gene: TRBJ2-7
abundance: few
CDR3aa: CASSHPNKPTVSYEQYF
CDR3nt: TGCGCCAGCAGCCATCCCAATAAACCTACCGTCTCCTACGAGCAGTACTTC

d_gene: .
v_gene: TRBV10-3
j_gene: TRBJ1-5
abundance: many
CDR3aa: CAISESGGNQPQHF
CDR3nt: TGTGCCATCAGTGAATCGGGCGGCAATCAGCCCCAGCATTTT

d_gene: .
v_gene: TRBV25-1
j_gene: TRBJ2-7
abundance: .
CDR3aa: CASSDLESIPEQYF
CDR3nt: TGTGCCAGCAGTGATTTAGAAAGCATCCCCGAGCAGTACTTC

d_gene: .
v_gene: TRBV7-9
j_gene: TRBJ1-6
abundance: many
CDR3aa: CASSSGQEGYNSPLHF
CDR3nt: TGTGCCAGCAGCTCAGGTCAAGAAGGCTATAATTCACCCCTCCACTTT

d_gene: TRBD2
v_gene: TRBV28
j_gene: TRBJ2-3
abundance: .
CDR3aa: CASSPTSPGTDTQYF
CDR3nt: TGTGCCAGCAGCCCGACTAGCCCGGGCACAGATACGCAGTATTTT

d_gene: .
v_gene: TRBV4-3
j_gene: TRBJ1-1
abundance: many
CDR3aa: CASSPSRAGSGTEAFF
CDR3nt: TGCGCCAGCAGCCCCTCCCGAGCGGGCTCGGGCACTGAAGCTTTCTTT

d_gene: TRBD1
v_gene: TRBV25-1
j_gene: TRBJ2-2
abundance: .
CDR3aa: CASSPKTGGAGELFF
CDR3nt: TGTGCCAGCAGTCCTAAGACAGGGGGCGCGGGGGAGCTGTTTTTT

d_gene: TRBD1
v_gene: TRBV6-5
j_gene: TRBJ2-7
abundance: .
CDR3aa: CASTYRQGVSYEQYF
CDR3nt: TGTGCCAGCACCTACAGACAGGGGGTCTCCTACGAGCAGTACTTC

d_gene: TRBD1
v_gene: TRBV5-4
j_gene: TRBJ2-2
abundance: few
CDR3aa: CASSRLSGGTGELFF
CDR3nt: TGTGCCAGCAGCCGTTTGTCAGGGGGCACCGGGGAGCTGTTTTTT

d_gene: TRBD2
v_gene: TRBV14
j_gene: TRBJ2-1
abundance: .
CDR3aa: CASSEGLAGGQRGLLDKQFF
CDR3nt: TGTGCCAGCAGCGAAGGACTAGCGGGAGGGCAGAGGGGTTTACTGGATAAGCAGTTCTTC

d_gene: .
v_gene: TRBV20-1
j_gene: TRBJ2-5
abundance: many
CDR3aa: CSARVPGVETQYF
CDR3nt: TGCAGTGCTAGAGTCCCCGGGGTGGAGACCCAGTACTTC

d_gene: TRBD2
v_gene: TRBV4-1
j_gene: TRBJ2-3
abundance: .
CDR3aa: CASSQESGSLNTQYF
CDR3nt: TGCGCCAGCAGCCAAGAAAGCGGGAGTTTGAATACGCAGTATTTT

d_gene: TRBD1
v_gene: TRBV11-3
j_gene: TRBJ2-5
abundance: few
CDR3aa: CASSLGQGESETQYF
CDR3nt: TGTGCCAGCAGCTTAGGACAGGGAGAGTCGGAGACCCAGTACTTC

d_gene: .
v_gene: TRBV10-1
j_gene: TRBJ2-3
abundance: few
CDR3aa: CASSEIGDLGTDTQYF
CDR3nt: TGCGCCAGCAGTGAGATAGGGGACCTCGGCACAGATACGCAGTATTTT

d_gene: TRBD2
v_gene: TRBV20-1
j_gene: TRBJ2-3
abundance: .
CDR3aa: CSARRLAGDLDTQYF
CDR3nt: TGCAGTGCTAGAAGACTAGCGGGGGACCTAGATACGCAGTATTTT

d_gene: TRBD2
v_gene: TRBV6-1
j_gene: TRBJ2-1
abundance: few
CDR3aa: CASSERLAASNEQFF
CDR3nt: TGTGCCAGCAGTGAACGGCTAGCGGCCTCCAATGAGCAGTTCTTC

d_gene: TRBD2
v_gene: TRBV12-3/TRBV12-4
j_gene: TRBJ2-5
abundance: .
CDR3aa: CASSPPGLAGAETQYF
CDR3nt: TGTGCCAGCAGTCCCCCCGGACTAGCGGGAGCAGAGACCCAGTACTTC

d_gene: TRBD2
v_gene: TRBV19
j_gene: TRBJ2-3
abundance: .
CDR3aa: CASSSSSGRANTQYF
CDR3nt: TGTGCCAGTAGTTCGTCTAGCGGGAGGGCGAATACGCAGTATTTT